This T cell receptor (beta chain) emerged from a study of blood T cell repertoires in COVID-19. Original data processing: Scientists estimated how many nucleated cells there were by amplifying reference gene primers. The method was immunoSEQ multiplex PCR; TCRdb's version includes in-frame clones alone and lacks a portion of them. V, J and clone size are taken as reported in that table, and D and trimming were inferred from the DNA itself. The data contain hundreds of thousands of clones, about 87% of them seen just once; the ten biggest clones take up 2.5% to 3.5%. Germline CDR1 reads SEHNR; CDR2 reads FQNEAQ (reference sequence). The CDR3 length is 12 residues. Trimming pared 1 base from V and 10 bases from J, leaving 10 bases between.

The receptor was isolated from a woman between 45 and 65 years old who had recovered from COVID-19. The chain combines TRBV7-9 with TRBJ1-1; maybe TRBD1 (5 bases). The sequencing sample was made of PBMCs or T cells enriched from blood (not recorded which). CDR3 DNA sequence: TGTGCCAGCAGCTTAGAATCAAGGGGAGCTTTCTTT. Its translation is CASSLESRGAFF.